Listed here are 26 T cell receptor beta chains from one sample, sequenced in a study of blood T cell repertoires in COVID-19. Sequencing was performed with immunoSEQ multiplex PCR; in TCRdb, only in-frame clones are kept and a portion is missing. The sample gives fewer than 80,000 clones, about four fifths of which show up once; roughly 5.9% is in the top ten. What was sequenced was peripheral blood. The receptors were sampled from a woman older than 75 with active or convalescent COVID-19.

The gene calls are TRBV18 and TRBJ1-1; 9 positions agree with TRBD1. Trimming removed 5 bases from V and 1 base from J; junction bases left unmatched: 2. The germline V gene encodes CDR1 KGHSH and CDR2 LQKENI. This CDR3 has 14 residues. The CDR3 is CASSEGQGNTEAFF. The CDR3 DNA follows: TGTGCCAGCTCAGAGGGACAGGGGAACACTGAAGCTTTCTTT.

The chain employs TRBV6-2 or TRBV6-3 and TRBJ2-7, with D hard to call. V lost 0 bases, J lost 1 base, and 13 bases lay in between. Per germline, CDR1 MNHEY and CDR2 SVGEGT. The CDR3 length is 16 residues. CDR3 amino acids: CASSYSAAGRSYEQYF. For the CDR3, the DNA is TGTGCCAGCAGTTACTCGGCCGCTGGCAGATCCTACGAGCAGTACTTC.

The gene calls are TRBV7-2 and TRBJ1-1, with D tentatively TRBD1 (5 bases). Germline V CDR1 and CDR2: SGHTA, FQGNSA. The CDR3 has 13 amino acids. V gave up 3 bases and J gave up 6 bases, with 11 bases separating them. The CDR3 spells CASSLTPGAEAFF. Written as DNA, the CDR3 is TGTGCCAGCAGCTTGACCCCGGGGGCTGAAGCTTTCTTT. Full variable domain (rest looked up from reference TRBV7-2 and TRBJ1-1): GAGVSQSPSNKVTEKGKDVELRCDPISGHTALYWYRQSLGQGLEFLIYFQGNSAPDKSGLPSDRFSAERTGGSVSTLTIQRTQQEDSAVYLCASSLTPGAEAFFGQGTRLTVV.

The chain recombines TRBV7-2 with TRBJ2-5; the D is unclear. The CDR3 has 13 residues. Germline CDR1 reads SGHTA; CDR2 reads FQGNSA. With 4 bases removed from V and 2 bases from J, the gap between germline ends came to 8 bases. The CDR3 bases are TGTGCCAGCAGCTCTTGGCGGCAAGAGACCCAGTACTTC. Protein sequence: CASSSWRQETQYF.

This clone turned up a few times. The V gene is TRBV13, the J gene TRBJ2-7; unclear D gene. Trimming stripped 10 bases from V and 5 bases from J, with 24 bases between. This CDR3 contains 15 residues. Germline V gene lookup returns CDR1 PRHDT and CDR2 FYEKMQ (reference sequence). The CDR3, as DNA: TGTGCCATCCTCTCGAACCGTCGCCAGGCGCACGAGCAGTACTTC. This sequence encodes CAILSNRRQAHEQYF. Looking up the rest from reference TRBV13 and TRBJ2-7 gives the full variable domain: AAGVIQSPRHLIKEKRETATLKCYPIPRHDTVYWYQQGPGQDPQFLISFYEKMQSDKGSIPDRFSAQQFSDYHSELNMSSLELGDSALYFCAILSNRRQAHEQYFGPGTRLTVT.

J is TRBJ1-2 and V is TRBV7-2, with D maybe TRBD1 (5 bases). The V end was cut by 3 bases, the J end by 4 bases, with 9 bases between. Looked up from germline, CDR1 is SGHTA and CDR2 is FQGNSA. The CDR3 runs to 13 residues. The CDR3 nucleotides are TGTGCCAGCAGCTTGACAGCACTCTATGGCTACACCTTC. Residues: CASSLTALYGYTF.

V gene TRBV5-1 combines with J gene TRBJ2-7; TRBD1 matches 8 bases. V dropped 0 bases and J dropped 2; count of bases not matched to a gene: 4. CDR3 length: 15 residues. From germline, CDR1 is SGHRS and CDR2 YFSETQ. The DNA for the CDR3 is TGCGCCAGCAGCTTGGGGCAGGGGGCCGCCTACGAGCAGTACTTC. As protein: CASSLGQGAAYEQYF.

In its sample, this clone was seen a few times. This rearrangement joins TRBV6-2 or TRBV6-3 to TRBJ2-3, with D possibly being TRBD1 (5 bases). Trimming pared 0 bases from V and 4 bases from J, leaving 8 bases between. CDR3 length: 14 amino acids. CDR1 is MNHEY, CDR2 SVGEGT, per germline. Written as DNA, the CDR3 is TGTGCCAGCAGTTACTCAGGGGCGGCAGATACGCAGTATTTT. Translated, it gives CASSYSGAADTQYF.

The chain has TRBV7-9 and TRBJ1-5, with no clear D. The germline V gene encodes CDR1 SEHNR and CDR2 FQNEAQ (reference sequence). This CDR3 is built from 14 residues. V was shortened by 4 bases and J by 4 bases, with 11 bases between the two germline ends. In nucleotides, the CDR3 is TGTGCCAGCAGCTCCCCCGGTGCTAATCAGCCCCAGCATTTT. This sequence encodes CASSSPGANQPQHF.

Written as DNA, the CDR3 is TGTGCCAGCGGGCCAGAGGGAGCTAACTATGGCTACACCTTC. This translates into CASGPEGANYGYTF. This chain connects TRBV5-4 to TRBJ1-2; no clear D. V lost 7 bases and J 0 bases, leaving 13 bases between the germline ends. There are 14 residues in the CDR3. The germline V gene encodes CDR1 SGHNT and CDR2 YYREEE (reference sequence).

The chain combines TRBV14 with TRBJ2-6; TRBD2 might be the D (5 bases). Per germline, CDR1 SGHDN and CDR2 FVKESK. CDR3 size: 17 residues. Trimming removed 1 base from V and 0 bases from J, with 10 bases in between. CDR3 loop: CASSQVGRGSGANVLTF. The CDR3 nucleotides are TGTGCCAGCAGCCAAGTAGGACGGGGCTCTGGGGCCAACGTCCTGACTTTC.

This clone appeared a few times. The chain couples TRBV3-1 (or the pseudogene TRBV3-2) to TRBJ2-5, with 10 positions matching TRBD2. V lost 0 bases, J lost 10 bases, and 8 bases stayed unmatched. Germline V gene data show CDR1 as LGHDT and CDR2 as YNNKEL (reference sequence). This CDR3 has 15 residues. CDR3 in amino acids: CASSQDYTSGKSQYF. The CDR3 region has the DNA TGTGCCAGCAGCCAAGATTATACTAGCGGGAAGAGCCAGTACTTC.

The chain couples TRBV7-8 to TRBJ1-5; 8 bases match TRBD1. The CDR3 has 17 residues. Per germline, CDR1 SGHVS and CDR2 FQNEAQ. The V gene end was trimmed by 5 bases and the J gene end by 5 bases; junction bases not matched to a gene: 14. CDR3 sequence reads: CASSRQGATPGDQPQHF. DNA of the CDR3: TGTGCCAGCAGCCGTCAGGGGGCTACTCCTGGGGATCAGCCCCAGCATTTT.

The chain has TRBV5-1 and TRBJ1-1; perhaps TRBD1 as D (5 bases). V shed 3 bases and J shed 4 bases, with 16 bases lying between them. This CDR3 is 15 amino acids long. From germline, CDR1 is SGHRS and CDR2 YFSETQ. The CDR3 region has the DNA TGCGCCAGCAGCTGGGAGATAAGGGGAGGCACTGAAGCTTTCTTT. It is translated as CASSWEIRGGTEAFF.

The V call is TRBV6-5, the J call TRBJ1-5, with unresolved D. V was pared by 6 bases and J by 3 bases, with 9 bases between. Germline CDR1 is MNHEY and CDR2 is SVGAGI. CDR3 length equals 13 residues. The CDR3 sequence is CASRSQDNQPQHF. CDR3 nucleotide sequence: TGTGCCAGCAGATCACAAGACAATCAGCCCCAGCATTTT.

The genes are TRBV5-1 and TRBJ1-5; D is perhaps TRBD1 (5 bases). The V gene's germline CDR1 is SGHRS and CDR2 YFSETQ. Between the trimmed V and J ends, which lost 4 bases and 1 base, there was a span of 12 bases. This CDR3 contains 15 residues. Written as DNA, the CDR3 is TGCGCCAGCAGCCCGGGCGGGGGAAGCAATCAGCCCCAGCATTTT. Its protein product is CASSPGGGSNQPQHF.

This clone has at least ten counts. The chain carries TRBV19 and TRBJ1-1, with no clear D. Germline-derived CDR1 and CDR2 are LNHDA and SQIVND (reference sequence). This CDR3 comprises 16 residues. Trimming pared 4 bases from V and 8 bases from J, leaving 23 bases between. The CDR3 DNA reads as TGTGCCAGTAGTAGCGGGCCGACAACCGCCAGAATAGAAGCTTTCTTT. It encodes CASSSGPTTARIEAFF.

V and J are TRBV29-1 and TRBJ1-1; D is possibly TRBD1 (6 bases). The V gene's germline CDR1 is SQVTM and CDR2 ANQGSEA. The V end was cut by 7 bases, the J end by 1 base, with 13 bases between. This CDR3 is built from 13 residues. The CDR3 DNA reads as TGCAGCGCTCAGGGGCCTAGGAACACTGAAGCTTTCTTT. Translating gives CSAQGPRNTEAFF.

The chain links TRBV2 to TRBJ1-5; D gene unclear. The CDR3 sequence is 15 residues long. Trimming pared 2 bases from V and 0 bases from J, leaving 8 bases between. In germline, CDR1 is SNHLY, CDR2 FYNNEI. CDR3 protein: CASSEPGYSNQPQHF. For the CDR3, the DNA is TGTGCCAGCAGTGAACCAGGATATAGCAATCAGCCCCAGCATTTT. Full variable domain (remainder filled in from reference TRBV2 and TRBJ1-5): EPEVTQTPSHQVTQMGQEVILRCVPISNHLYFYWYRQILGQKVEFLVSFYNNEISEKSEIFDDQFSVERPDGSNFTLKIRSTKLEDSAMYFCASSEPGYSNQPQHFGDGTRLSIL.

This clone is termed medium-sized (0.01 to 0.1%). The rearrangement uses TRBV9 and TRBJ1-2, with no clear D. Trimming removed 0 bases from V and 8 bases from J, with 14 bases in between. This CDR3 has 14 residues. Germline V CDR1 and CDR2: SGDLS, YYNGEE. This CDR3 is CASSVAGNRGGYTF. In DNA, the CDR3 is TGTGCCAGCAGCGTAGCGGGGAATCGAGGGGGCTACACCTTC.

This clone was recorded once. The chain recombines TRBV27 with TRBJ2-2; 10 nucleotides align to TRBD2. The trim removed 6 bases at V and 3 bases at J, leaving 7 bases unmatched. The CDR3 spans 16 residues. Germline V gene sequence: CDR1 MNHEY, CDR2 SMNVEV (reference sequence). The CDR3 region is CASSSSAGGDTGELFF. The CDR3 DNA reads as TGTGCCAGCAGCTCCTCAGCGGGAGGGGACACCGGGGAGCTGTTTTTT.

This sequence joins TRBV24-1 and TRBJ2-7, with TRBD1 matching 10 bases. Germline V CDR1 and CDR2: KGHDR, SFDVKD. With V trimmed by 7 bases and J by 6 bases, 5 bases remained unmatched. This CDR3 is built from 13 residues. CDR3 in DNA: TGTGCCACCAGACAGACAGGGGGCGGCGAGCAGTACTTC. It codes for CATRQTGGGEQYF.

The J gene is TRBJ2-1, the V gene TRBV2, with 10 nucleotides matching TRBD2. CDR3 size: 14 residues. Germline V gives CDR1 SNHLY, CDR2 FYNNEI. The ends lost 6 bases at V and 9 bases at J; junction bases unmatched: 8. This CDR3 is CASRRAGGHGEQFF. CDR3 DNA: TGTGCCAGCAGACGAGCGGGGGGGCACGGTGAGCAGTTCTTC.

V and J are TRBV7-9 and TRBJ2-3; 9 nucleotides match TRBD2. The trim removed 6 bases at V and 8 bases at J, leaving 21 bases unmatched. Germline V gene data show CDR1 as SEHNR and CDR2 as FQNEAQ (reference sequence). CDR3 size: 18 residues. This CDR3 is CASSSRLLREGLEATQYF. As DNA, the CDR3 is TGTGCCAGCAGTTCCCGTCTTCTGCGGGAGGGCCTTGAAGCTACGCAGTATTTT.

The gene calls are TRBV4-3 and TRBJ2-1; 14 nucleotides line up with TRBD2. After removal of 0 bases from V and 8 bases from J, the junction contained 9 bases not matched to a gene. Germline lookup yields CDR1 LGHNA and CDR2 YSLEER. The CDR3 covers 18 residues. CDR3 residues: CASSQDSGGTSGSHEQFF. CDR3 bases: TGCGCCAGCAGCCAAGATTCCGGCGGGACTAGCGGGAGCCATGAGCAGTTCTTC.

Only one count was recorded for this clone. The V and J genes are TRBV5-8 and TRBJ1-2; no definite D call. In germline, CDR1 is SGHTS, CDR2 YDEGEE. The V and J ends lost 4 bases and 3 bases respectively, with 13 bases between them. The CDR3 length is 14 residues. The CDR3 reads CASSRRGGDYGYTF. CDR3 nucleotides: TGTGCCAGCAGCCGGCGAGGAGGAGACTATGGCTACACCTTC.